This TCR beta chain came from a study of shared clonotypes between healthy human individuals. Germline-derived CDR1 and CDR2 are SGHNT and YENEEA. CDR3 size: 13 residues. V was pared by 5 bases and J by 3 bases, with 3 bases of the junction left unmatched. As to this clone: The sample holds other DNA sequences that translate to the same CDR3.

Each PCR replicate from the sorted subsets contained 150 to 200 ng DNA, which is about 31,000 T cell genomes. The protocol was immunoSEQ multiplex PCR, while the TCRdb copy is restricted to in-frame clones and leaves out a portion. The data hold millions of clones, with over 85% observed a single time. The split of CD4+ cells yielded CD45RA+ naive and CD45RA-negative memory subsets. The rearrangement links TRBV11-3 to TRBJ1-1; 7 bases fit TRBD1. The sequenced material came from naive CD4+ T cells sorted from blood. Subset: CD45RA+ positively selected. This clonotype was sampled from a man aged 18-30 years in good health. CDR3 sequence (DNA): TGTGCCAGCAGCCGCGACAGGGACACTGAAGCTTTCTTT. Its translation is CASSRDRDTEAFF.